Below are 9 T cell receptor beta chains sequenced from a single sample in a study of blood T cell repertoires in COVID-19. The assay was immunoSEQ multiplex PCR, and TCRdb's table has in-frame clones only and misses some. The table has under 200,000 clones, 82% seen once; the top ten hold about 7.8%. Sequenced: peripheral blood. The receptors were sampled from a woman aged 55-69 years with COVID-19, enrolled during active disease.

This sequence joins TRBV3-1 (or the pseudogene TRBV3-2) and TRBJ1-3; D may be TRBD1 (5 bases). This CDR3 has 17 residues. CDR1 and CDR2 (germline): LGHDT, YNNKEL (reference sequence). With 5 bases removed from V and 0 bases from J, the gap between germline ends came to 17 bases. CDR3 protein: CASSSLPRVSSGNTIYF. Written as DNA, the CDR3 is TGTGCCAGCAGCTCCCTGCCCAGGGTGAGCTCTGGAAACACCATATATTTT.

This CDR3 reads CSARLQGKAFF. CDR3 sequence (DNA): TGCAGCGCTAGACTACAGGGAAAAGCTTTCTTT. The chain employs TRBV29-1 and TRBJ1-1; TRBD1 might be the D (6 bases). Trimming took off 7 bases at V and 9 bases at J, with 15 bases between the two ends. The CDR3 is made up of 11 amino acids. Germline V gene sequence: CDR1 SQVTM, CDR2 ANQGSEA.

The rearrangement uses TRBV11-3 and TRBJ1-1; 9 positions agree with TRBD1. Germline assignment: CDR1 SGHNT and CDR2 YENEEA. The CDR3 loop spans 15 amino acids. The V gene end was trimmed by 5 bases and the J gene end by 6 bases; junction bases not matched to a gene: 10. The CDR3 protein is CASSAGQGDFAEAFF. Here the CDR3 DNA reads TGTGCCAGCAGCGCGGGACAGGGCGATTTTGCTGAAGCTTTCTTT.

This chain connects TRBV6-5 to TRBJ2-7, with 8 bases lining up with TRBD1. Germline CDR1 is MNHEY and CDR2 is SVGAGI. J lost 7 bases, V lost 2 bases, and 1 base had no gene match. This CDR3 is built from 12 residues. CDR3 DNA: TGTGCCAGCAGTTACAGGGACAGGGAGCAGTACTTC. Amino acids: CASSYRDREQYF.

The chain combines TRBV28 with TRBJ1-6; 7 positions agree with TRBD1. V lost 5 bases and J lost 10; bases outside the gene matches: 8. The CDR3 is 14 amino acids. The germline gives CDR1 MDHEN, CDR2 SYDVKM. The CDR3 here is CASSLTGFVSPLHF. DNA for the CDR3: TGTGCCAGCAGTCTGACAGGGTTTGTATCACCCCTCCACTTT.

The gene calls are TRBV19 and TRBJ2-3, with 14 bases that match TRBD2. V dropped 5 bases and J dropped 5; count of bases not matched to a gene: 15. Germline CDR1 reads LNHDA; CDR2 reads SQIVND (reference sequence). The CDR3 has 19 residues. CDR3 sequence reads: CASSLSTSGRVGSVDTQYF. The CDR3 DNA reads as TGTGCCAGTAGTCTATCGACTAGCGGGAGGGTCGGGTCGGTAGATACGCAGTATTTT.

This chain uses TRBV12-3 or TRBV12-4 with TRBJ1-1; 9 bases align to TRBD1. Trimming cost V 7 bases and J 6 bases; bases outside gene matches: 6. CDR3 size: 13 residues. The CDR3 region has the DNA TGTGCCAGCACTCTACAGGGGGCGGCTGAAGCTTTCTTT. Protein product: CASTLQGAAEAFF.

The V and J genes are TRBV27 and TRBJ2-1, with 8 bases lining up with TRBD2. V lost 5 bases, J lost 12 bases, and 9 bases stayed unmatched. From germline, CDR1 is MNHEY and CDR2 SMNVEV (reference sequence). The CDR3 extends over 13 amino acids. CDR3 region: CASSIVAGMWQFF. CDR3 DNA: TGTGCCAGCAGTATCGTAGCGGGAATGTGGCAGTTCTTC.

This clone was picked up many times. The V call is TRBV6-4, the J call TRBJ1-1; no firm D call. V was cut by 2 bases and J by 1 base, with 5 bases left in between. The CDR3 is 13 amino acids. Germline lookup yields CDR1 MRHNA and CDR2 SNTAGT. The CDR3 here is CASSDGPNTEAFF. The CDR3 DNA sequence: TGTGCCAGCAGTGACGGGCCGAACACTGAAGCTTTCTTT.